Sequencing of this T cell receptor (beta chain) was carried out in a study of beta chain features in type 1 diabetes. Germline V gene sequence: CDR1 SQVTM, CDR2 ANQGSEA. Trimming removed 3 bases at V and 5 bases at J, with 14 bases between. The CDR3 runs 14 residues. Reverse transcribing all isolated RNA meant expressed TCRB transcripts were sequenced. TCRdb's copy holds only in-frame clones and misses some; the assay was immunoSEQ multiplex PCR. The sample records about 240,000 clones, 25% to 30% being singletons. The specimen sequenced was central memory CD4+ T cells from blood. The receptor's source is a man aged 25-40 years in good health. This chain connects TRBV29-1 to TRBJ2-1, with D perhaps TRBD1 (6 bases). This CDR3 is CSVDQGGGHNEQFF. The CDR3 coding sequence is TGCAGCGTTGATCAAGGTGGGGGCCACAATGAGCAGTTCTTC.